This T cell receptor beta chain was found in a study of PD-1 blockade in classical Hodgkin lymphoma. Study outcomes and limitations: With respect to the repertoire differences, their causes, possibly disease activity or prior therapy, remain undefined.

Unmatched junction bases numbered 11, after V lost 4 bases and J lost 7 bases. This CDR3 contains 16 residues. The germline V gene has CDR1 SGDLS and CDR2 YYNGEE. Remarks on this clone: As yet, its antigen is unknown.

Sequenced by immunoSEQ multiplex PCR; TCRdb stores in-frame clones only, minus some. The sample consists of about 20,000 clones, less than 75% of them appearing once. Relapses following autologous stem cell transplantation were seen in all patients, with brentuximab vedotin exposure varying. Patients' outcomes at their best amounted to complete response, partial response or progressive disease. The chain links TRBV9 to TRBJ2-2; 9 bases are a match to TRBD2. The specimen was peripheral blood mononuclear cells (PBMCs), collected before the second cycle of nivolumab. This clonotype was sampled from a human donor with classical Hodgkin lymphoma. CDR3 bases: TGTGCCAGCAGCCCTCGCGGGACTAGCCGTCACGGGGAGCTGTTTTTT. It yields the protein CASSPRGTSRHGELFF.